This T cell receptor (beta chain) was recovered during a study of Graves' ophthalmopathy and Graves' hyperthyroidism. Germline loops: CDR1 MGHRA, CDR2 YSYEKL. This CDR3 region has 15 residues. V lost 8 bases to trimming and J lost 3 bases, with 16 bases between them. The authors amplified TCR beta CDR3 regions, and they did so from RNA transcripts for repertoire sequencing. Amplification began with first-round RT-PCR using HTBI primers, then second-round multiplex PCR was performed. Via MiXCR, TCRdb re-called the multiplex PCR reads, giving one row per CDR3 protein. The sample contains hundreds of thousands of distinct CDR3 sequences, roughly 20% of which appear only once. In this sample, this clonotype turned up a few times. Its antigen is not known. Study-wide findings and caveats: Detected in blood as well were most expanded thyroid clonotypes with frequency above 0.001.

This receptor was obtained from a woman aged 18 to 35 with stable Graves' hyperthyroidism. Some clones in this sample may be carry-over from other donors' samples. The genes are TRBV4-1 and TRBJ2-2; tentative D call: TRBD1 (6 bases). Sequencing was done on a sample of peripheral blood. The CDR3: CASAKTGADTGELFF. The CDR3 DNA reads TGCGCCAGCGCAAAGACAGGCGCGGACACCGGGGAGCTGTTTTTT.